This T cell receptor (beta chain) is drawn from a study of blood T cell repertoires in COVID-19. Study in general: The United States, Italy and Spain were the sources of the acute and convalescent COVID-19 samples.

Trimming took 4 bases from V and 0 from J, leaving 9 bases between them. The CDR3 contains 15 residues. Germline V CDR1 and CDR2: SGHTA, FQGTGA. Measured with immunoSEQ multiplex PCR; TCRdb has only the in-frame clones, and not every one. The sample has 280,000 or so clones, roughly nine tenths seen once. This receptor was identified in a woman between 40 and 55 years old who had recovered from COVID-19. The specimen sequenced was PBMCs or T cells enriched from blood (not recorded which). The chain combines TRBV7-3 with TRBJ2-2; no clear D. CDR3 in amino acids: CASSSQASNTGELFF. CDR3 nucleotides: TGTGCCAGCAGCTCTCAGGCCTCGAACACCGGGGAGCTGTTTTTT.